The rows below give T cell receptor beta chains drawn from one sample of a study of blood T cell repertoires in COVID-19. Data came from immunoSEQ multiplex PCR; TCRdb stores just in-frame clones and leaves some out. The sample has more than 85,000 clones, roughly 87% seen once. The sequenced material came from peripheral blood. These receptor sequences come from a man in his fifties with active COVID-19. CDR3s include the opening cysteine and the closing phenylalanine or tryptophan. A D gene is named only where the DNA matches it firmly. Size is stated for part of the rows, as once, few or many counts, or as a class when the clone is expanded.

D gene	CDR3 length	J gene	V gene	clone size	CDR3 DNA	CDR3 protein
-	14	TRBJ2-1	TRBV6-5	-	TGTGCCAGCAGCCTGCGGGGGCCCCCGGATGAGCAGTTCTTC	CASSLRGPPDEQFF
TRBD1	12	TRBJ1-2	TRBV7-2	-	TGTGCCAGCAGCCGGCCGGGACAGGGGATCACCTTC	CASSRPGQGITF
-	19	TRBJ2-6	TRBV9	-	TGTGCCAGCAGCGTAGCTACGGGCGGGGCGAACTCTGGGGCCAACGTCCTGACTTTC	CASSVATGGANSGANVLTF
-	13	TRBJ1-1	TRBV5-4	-	TGTGCCAGCAGCTTGGACATCAACACTGAAGCTTTCTTT	CASSLDINTEAFF
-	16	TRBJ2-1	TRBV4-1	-	TGCGCCAGCAACCTCGGAGGGGCAGGATGGAACAATGAGCAGTTCTTC	CASNLGGAGWNNEQFF
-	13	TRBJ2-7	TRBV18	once	TGTGCCAGCTCACCAGCAGGGGCTCGCGAGCAGTACTTC	CASSPAGAREQYF
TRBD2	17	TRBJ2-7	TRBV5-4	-	TGTGCCAGCAGCGTTCCGGGACTAGCGGGGGGTGCCTACGAGCAGTACTTC	CASSVPGLAGGAYEQYF
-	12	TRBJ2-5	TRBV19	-	TGTGCCAGTAGTCGGGGGTGGGAGACCCAGTACTTC	CASSRGWETQYF
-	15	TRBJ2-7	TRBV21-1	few	TGTGCCAGCAGCAACCGAACAGGGGGCTCTTACGAGCAGTACTTC	CASSNRTGGSYEQYF
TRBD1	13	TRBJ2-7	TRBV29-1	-	TGCAGCGTTTGGGACAGTTTCTCCTACGAGCAGTACTTC	CSVWDSFSYEQYF
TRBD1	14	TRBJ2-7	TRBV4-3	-	TGCGCCAGCAGCCCCGGGACAGGGCGATACGAGCAGTACTTC	CASSPGTGRYEQYF
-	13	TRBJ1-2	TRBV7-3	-	TGTGCCAGCAGTCTGGGGGCTTCCTATGGCTACACCTTC	CASSLGASYGYTF
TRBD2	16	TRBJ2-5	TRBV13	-	TGTGCCAGCAGCCCCCGAGCTAGCGGGGGGCAAGAGACCCAGTACTTC	CASSPRASGGQETQYF
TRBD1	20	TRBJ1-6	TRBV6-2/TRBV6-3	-	TGTGCCAGCAGTTATGTTCCATCGGGACAGGCCAACCGTCGGAATTCACCCCTCCACTTT	CASSYVPSGQANRRNSPLHF
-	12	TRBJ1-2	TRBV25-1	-	TGTGCCAGCAGTGACAGGGTGAAGGGCTACACCTTC	CASSDRVKGYTF
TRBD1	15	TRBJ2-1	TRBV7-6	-	TGTGCCAGCAGCGCCACAGGGGGCCTTTACAATGAGCAGTTCTTC	CASSATGGLYNEQFF
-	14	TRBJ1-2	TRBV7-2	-	TGTGCCAGCAGCTCAACCTGGGGGGGTGATGGCTACACCTTC	CASSSTWGGDGYTF
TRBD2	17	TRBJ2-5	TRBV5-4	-	TGTGCCAGCAGACTGAGCGGGGGGGCCGAGACGCAAGAGACCCAGTACTTC	CASRLSGGAETQETQYF
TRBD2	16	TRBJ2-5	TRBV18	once	TGTGCCAGCTCACCAGGGCTAGCGGGGTTACAAGAGACCCAGTACTTC	CASSPGLAGLQETQYF
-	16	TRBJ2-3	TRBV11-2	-	TGTGCCAGCAGCGTAGTTACAGGGGGAGGGACAGATACGCAGTATTTT	CASSVVTGGGTDTQYF
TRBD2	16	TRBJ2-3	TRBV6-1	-	TGTGCCAGCAGTGTTTGGGCTAGCGGGGGGGTGGATACGCAGTATTTT	CASSVWASGGVDTQYF
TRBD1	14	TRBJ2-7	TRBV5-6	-	TGTGCCAGCAGCTTGACAGGGGATTTTGACGAGCAGTACTTC	CASSLTGDFDEQYF
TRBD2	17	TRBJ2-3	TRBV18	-	TGTGCCAGCTCACCCCTAGCGGGGGGGCCCCGATCAGATACGCAGTATTTT	CASSPLAGGPRSDTQYF
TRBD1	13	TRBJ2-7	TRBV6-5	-	TGTGCCAGCAGTACCGGGACAGGGGGCGGGCAGTACTTC	CASSTGTGGGQYF
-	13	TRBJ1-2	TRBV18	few	TGTGCCAGCTCACCATCCGTTCTCTATGGCTACACCTTC	CASSPSVLYGYTF
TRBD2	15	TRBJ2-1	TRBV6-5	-	TGTGCCAGCAGTCGTAGTAGCGGGGGCCCCCTAGGACAGTTCTTC	CASSRSSGGPLGQFF
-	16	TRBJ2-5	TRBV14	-	TGTGCCAGCAGCCCACCCGGGAACACGCCCCAAGAGACCCAGTACTTC	CASSPPGNTPQETQYF
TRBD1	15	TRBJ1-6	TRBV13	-	TGTGCCAGCAGCTTAGGGGACAGGGCAAATTCACCCCTCCACTTT	CASSLGDRANSPLHF
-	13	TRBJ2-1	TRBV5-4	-	TGTGCCAGCAGCTTGGTTGGGCGCGATGAGCAGTTCTTC	CASSLVGRDEQFF
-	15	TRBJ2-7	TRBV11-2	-	TGTGCCAGCAGCAAGACAGGTTTCCTCTCCTACGAGCAGTACTTC	CASSKTGFLSYEQYF
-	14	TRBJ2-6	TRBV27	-	TGTGCCAGCAGTTTTTTAGCGTCGGCCAACGTCCTGACTTTC	CASSFLASANVLTF
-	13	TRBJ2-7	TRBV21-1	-	TGTGCCAGCAGCAAAGCGGACAGCTACGAGCAGTACTTC	CASSKADSYEQYF
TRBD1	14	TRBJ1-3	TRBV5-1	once	TGCGCCAGCAGCGTGGGACAGGGAGGAAACACCATATATTTT	CASSVGQGGNTIYF
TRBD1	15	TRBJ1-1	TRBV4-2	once	TGTGCCAGCAGCCAACCCGGGACAGTGAACACTGAAGCTTTCTTT	CASSQPGTVNTEAFF